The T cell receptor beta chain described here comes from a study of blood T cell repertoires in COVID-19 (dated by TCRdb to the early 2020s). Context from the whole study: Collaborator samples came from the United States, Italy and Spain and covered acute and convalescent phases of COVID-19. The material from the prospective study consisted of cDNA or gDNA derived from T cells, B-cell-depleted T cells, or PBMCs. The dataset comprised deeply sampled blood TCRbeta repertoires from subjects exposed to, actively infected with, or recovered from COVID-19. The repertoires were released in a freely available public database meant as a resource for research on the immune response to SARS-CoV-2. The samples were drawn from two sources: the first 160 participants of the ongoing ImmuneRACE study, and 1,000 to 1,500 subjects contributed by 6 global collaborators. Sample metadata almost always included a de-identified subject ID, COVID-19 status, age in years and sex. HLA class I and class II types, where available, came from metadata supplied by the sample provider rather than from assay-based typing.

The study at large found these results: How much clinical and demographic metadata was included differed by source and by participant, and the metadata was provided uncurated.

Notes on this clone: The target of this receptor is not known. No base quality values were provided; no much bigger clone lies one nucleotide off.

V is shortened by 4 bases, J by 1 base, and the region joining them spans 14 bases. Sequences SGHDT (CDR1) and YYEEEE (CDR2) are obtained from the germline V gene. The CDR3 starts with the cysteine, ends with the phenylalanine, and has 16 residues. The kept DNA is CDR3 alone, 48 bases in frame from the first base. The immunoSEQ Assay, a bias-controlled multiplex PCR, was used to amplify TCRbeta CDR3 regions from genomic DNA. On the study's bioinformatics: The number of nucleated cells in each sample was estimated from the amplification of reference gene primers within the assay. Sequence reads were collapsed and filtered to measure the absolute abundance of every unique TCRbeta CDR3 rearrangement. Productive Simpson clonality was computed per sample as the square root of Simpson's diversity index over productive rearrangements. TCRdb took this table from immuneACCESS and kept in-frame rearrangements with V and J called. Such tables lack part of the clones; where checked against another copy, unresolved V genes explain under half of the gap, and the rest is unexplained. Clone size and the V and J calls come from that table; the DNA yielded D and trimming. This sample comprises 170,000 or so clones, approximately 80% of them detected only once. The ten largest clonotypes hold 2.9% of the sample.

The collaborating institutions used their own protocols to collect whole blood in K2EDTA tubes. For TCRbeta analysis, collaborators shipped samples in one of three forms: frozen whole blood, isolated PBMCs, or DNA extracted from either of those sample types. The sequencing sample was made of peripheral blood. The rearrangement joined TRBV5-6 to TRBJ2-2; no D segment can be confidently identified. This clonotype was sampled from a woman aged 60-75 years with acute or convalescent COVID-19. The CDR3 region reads CASSHWSGMNTGELFF. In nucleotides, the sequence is TGTGCCAGCAGCCACTGGAGTGGAATGAACACCGGGGAGCTGTTTTTT.